This TCR beta chain was recovered during a study of monozygotic twins with inflammatory bowel disease. Nested amplification of TCRalpha and TCRbeta cDNA involved two PCRs of about 16 and 10 cycles. TCRdb re-called the 5' RACE reads, yielding one record per CDR3 amino acid sequence without DNA. Recorded here are about 380,000 distinct CDR3 sequences; the top ten clones represent roughly 2.6%. The CDR3 spans 18 residues. From germline, CDR1 is SGHDT and CDR2 YYEEEE. The V gene is TRBV5-6, the J gene TRBJ2-4; no DNA is available, so the TRBD1 call from TCRdb remains unchecked. Sequenced: blood. This TCR derives from a human donor with ulcerative colitis or Crohn's disease, or a healthy co-twin of an affected twin (not recorded which). CDR3 loop: CASSFIFAGGASKNIQYF.